Shown below are 6 T cell receptor beta chains from a single sample sequenced in a study of T-cell reconstitution after alpha-beta-depleted transplantation in children. Using unique molecular identifiers, the investigators prepared the TCRbeta library. TCRdb reanalysed the PCR reads using MiXCR and keeps one entry per CDR3 protein. The sample has about 610,000 distinct CDR3 sequences, 10% to 13% seen once. Sequenced material: PBMCs from the stem cell graft donor, taken from the stem cell graft. Every receptor here comes from a human donor who donated a stem cell graft to a child with acute myeloid leukemia.

This clonotype was seen many times. This chain joins TRBV28 and TRBJ2-5; 10 bases match TRBD2. V dropped 6 bases and J dropped 2; count of bases not matched to a gene: 9. The CDR3 totals 16 residues. Per the germline V gene, CDR1 is MDHEN and CDR2 is SYDVKM. As DNA, the CDR3 is TGTGCCAGCAGGATGGGACTAGCGTATCATCAAGAGACCCAGTACTTC. Translation: CASRMGLAYHQETQYF.

Only a few counts were recorded for this clonotype. The J gene is TRBJ2-1, the V gene TRBV2, with D perhaps matching TRBD2 (6 bases). The CDR3 contains 14 residues. Per the germline V gene, CDR1 is SNHLY and CDR2 is FYNNEI. Trimming cost V 2 bases and J 7 bases, with 12 bases left between them. CDR3 sequence reads: CASSETGVRNEQFF. DNA for the CDR3: TGTGCCAGCAGTGAAACGGGAGTGCGGAATGAGCAGTTCTTC.

The V and J genes are TRBV7-2 and TRBJ1-1; TRBD1 is a possible D gene (6 bases). CDR1 and CDR2 from the germline V gene are SGHTA and FQGNSA. Between the trimmed V and J ends, which lost 0 bases and 3 bases, there was a span of 14 bases. The CDR3 length is 16 residues. DNA for the CDR3: TGTGCCAGCAGCTTAGCAGGGGGGGCGGGGTACACTGAAGCTTTCTTT. Its protein product is CASSLAGGAGYTEAFF.

The chain carries TRBV20-1 and TRBJ2-7; D is possibly TRBD2 (6 bases). CDR3 size: 14 residues. Germline loops: CDR1 DFQATT, CDR2 SNEGSKA (reference sequence). V was pared by 3 bases and J by 7 bases, with 19 bases between. DNA for the CDR3: TGCAGTGCTAGTTTATCGCGGGATGGGCTGGAGCAGTACTTC. As protein: CSASLSRDGLEQYF.

This clonotype was seen more than once but under ten times. The J gene is TRBJ1-2, the V gene TRBV5-1; tentative D call: TRBD1 (5 bases). The germline gives CDR1 SGHRS, CDR2 YFSETQ. The CDR3 length is 16 residues. Trimming cost V 3 bases and J 4 bases, with 19 bases left between them. The CDR3 loop is CASSSLTRTTSYGYTF. CDR3 DNA sequence: TGCGCCAGCAGCTCTTTGACCCGGACAACCTCCTATGGCTACACCTTC.

The chain joins TRBV29-1 to TRBJ2-7; weak D call: TRBD2 (6 bases). The CDR3 covers 11 residues. The germline V gene encodes CDR1 SQVTM and CDR2 ANQGSEA. Trimming stripped 4 bases from V and 5 bases from J, with 9 bases between. This chain's CDR3 is CSVGRGDEQYF. The CDR3 nucleotides read TGCAGCGTTGGGAGGGGCGACGAGCAGTACTTC.